The 2 T cell receptor beta chains below come from one sample, sequenced in a study of blood T cell repertoires in COVID-19. Sequenced by immunoSEQ multiplex PCR; TCRdb stores in-frame clones only, minus some. The data show some 87,000 clones, just under 85% seen once. Sample: peripheral blood. Receptor source: a woman aged 70-85 years with active or convalescent COVID-19.

The chain joins TRBV6-4 to TRBJ1-5; TRBD1 is a possible D gene (5 bases). From germline, CDR1 is MRHNA and CDR2 SNTAGT. The CDR3 has 17 amino acids. Trimming left V 7 bases short and J 0 bases short, with 19 bases between. The CDR3: CASIYPGEGFSNQPQHF. DNA for the CDR3: TGTGCCAGCATTTACCCGGGGGAGGGATTTAGCAATCAGCCCCAGCATTTT.

CDR3 protein: CATSESGAGRTNYGYTF. The CDR3 region has the DNA TGTGCCACCAGTGAGTCCGGAGCGGGGAGAACTAACTATGGCTACACCTTC. V is TRBV24-1 and J is TRBJ1-2; D not resolved. The CDR3 extends over 17 amino acids. Germline V gives CDR1 KGHDR, CDR2 SFDVKD. Trimming pared 4 bases from V and 0 bases from J, leaving 17 bases between.